This TCR beta chain was identified during a study of CD8 T cells in ankylosing spondylitis. In making TCR beta libraries, quantitative 5'-RACE with molecular barcodes was used. TCRdb re-called the 5' RACE reads with MiXCR, one entry per CDR3 protein. The sample contains around 120,000 distinct CDR3 sequences, less than 25% of which appear only once. This clonotype was recorded a few times. Its antigen is currently unknown. Findings and caveats of the study: Previously reported in reactive arthritis synovial fluid and blood were some of the motif variants.

This sequence was found in a male donor with ankylosing spondylitis. The sequencing input was synovial fluid, either unsorted or a sorted T cell fraction (not recorded which).

CDR3 sequence reads: CSVSDGEAFF. The CDR3 coding sequence is TGCAGCGTCAGCGACGGTGAAGCTTTCTTT. The genes are TRBV29-1 and TRBJ1-1; D remains unclear. Trimming removed 6 bases from V and 7 bases from J, with 9 bases in between. Germline-derived CDR1 and CDR2 are SQVTM and ANQGSEA. The CDR3 extends over 10 amino acids.